Listed below are T cell receptor beta chains from one sample, sequenced in a study of control samples from healthy donors and cancer patients. Profiled with immunoSEQ multiplex PCR; TCRdb holds only in-frame clones, not every one. This sample carries around 120,000 clones, more than 70% of them seen once, and the ten largest clones take roughly 3.3%. Specimen: blood. The source of these receptors is a man between 35 and 55 years old in good health. Each CDR3 is given with its conserved first and last residue. Fields, in order: CDR3 protein, J gene, V gene.

CASRDPGANTEAFF,TRBJ1-1,TRBV3-1/TRBV3-2
CASSQVTSVGTGELFF,TRBJ2-2,TRBV4-1
CARSPPSGGRDTQYF,TRBJ2-3,TRBV5-3
CASSVAGISYNEQFF,TRBJ2-1,TRBV9
CASSWDRGWAFF,TRBJ1-1,TRBV6-5
CASSESGLAGDKGEQFF,TRBJ2-1,TRBV10-1
CASSQDFGGDQPQHF,TRBJ1-5,TRBV4-2
CASSMGRSNQPQHF,TRBJ1-5,TRBV19
CASRPGRGHTEAFF,TRBJ1-1,TRBV2
CASSESRRTEAFF,TRBJ1-1,TRBV10-1
CASSETRGTYEQYF,TRBJ2-7,TRBV6-1
CASSQVSQLNTEAFF,TRBJ1-1,TRBV4-1
CATSDREPGANVLTF,TRBJ2-6,TRBV24-1
CASSQGHQNQPQHF,TRBJ1-5,TRBV3-1/TRBV3-2
CASSYGDTEQYF,TRBJ2-7,TRBV6-6
CAWSGVYGYTF,TRBJ1-2,TRBV30
CASTPGQGYGTEAFF,TRBJ1-1,TRBV9
CASSAETGVNTEAFF,TRBJ1-1,TRBV9
CASSIGDGHLNGYTF,TRBJ1-2,TRBV19
CASSLEGNSPLHF,TRBJ1-6,TRBV7-9
CASSYSLLSDTQYF,TRBJ2-3,TRBV6-2/TRBV6-3
CASSRAASEKLFF,TRBJ1-4,TRBV27
CASSLSRAQNTGELFF,TRBJ2-2,TRBV7-3
CAISDHHGTGDEKLFF,TRBJ1-4,TRBV10-3
CASKEQVIEKLFF,TRBJ1-4,TRBV6-5
CASSFTTVYNEQFF,TRBJ2-1,TRBV5-1